The text below deals with one T cell receptor beta chain. Its specific antigen is unknown. Base qualities are not at hand, and no much larger clone is one base apart. Healthy HIV-negative adults with no recently reported acute infections or vaccinations were included as donors. Only Caucasian adults living in Nashville, Tennessee, USA were represented among the donors. Magnetic negative selection was used to enrich CD4+ T cells, after which naive cells were positively selected on CD45RA and the negative fraction became the memory subset. After blood collection by leukapheresis, PBMCs were isolated using Ficoll-Histopaque density gradient centrifugation and then cryopreserved in the vapor phase of liquid nitrogen. Analytical flow cytometry was used to check the purity and quantity of each magnetically sorted T cell population. Genomic DNA was isolated from each sorted fraction and quantified by UV absorbance on a Nanodrop 2000c.

The data are from a study of shared clonotypes between healthy human individuals (TCRdb year 2020). Looking at the study overall: Three men and a couple of women, aged 18 to 49 years, made up the cohort. Different laboratories and diverse techniques were used to prepare libraries and sequence TCR repertoires, to increase sequencing depth and limit assay-specific biases. To estimate repertoire size and how much clonotypes are shared between individuals, the study performed deep sequencing of blood TCR repertoires from a handful of healthy adults. Per donor, three plates each were used for CD4 naive and CD4 memory, two for CD8 naive, and one for CD8 memory. Each donor's leukapheresis produced roughly between roughly 0.85 and 9 billion PBMCs. The paper as a whole reports these results and caveats: Higher generation probabilities were observed for clonotypes shared by all four sorted-subset donors than for non-shared clonotypes. Even with the large sequencing depth, rarefaction of the sorted-subset datasets indicated that sequencing was incomplete. Naive subsets generally had larger estimated clonotype richness than memory subsets did. The small number of donors limited the genetic and exposure-history diversity represented. Only blood was sampled, and tissue TCR repertoires likely differ from those in blood. Pairwise subsampling led to the expectation that sequencing depth would affect the degree of clonotype sharing among donors. When several donors were compared, the shared fraction of clonotypes was roughly 5% for naive CD4, around 3.5% for naive CD8, more than 2% for memory CD4, and roughly 0.43% for memory CD8.

The CDR3 goes from the cysteine to the phenylalanine over 15 residues. Only the CDR3 portion is preserved as DNA: 45 bases, with reading frame beginning at the first base. From a lookup of the germline V gene, CDR1 and CDR2 are SGHTA and FQGNSA. V loses 3 bases of germline sequence and J loses 6 bases, and the interval between the two ends is 18 bases. Using the deep immunoSEQ assay, TCR CDR3 regions were amplified from genomic DNA by multiplex PCR. Extracted genomic DNA from each cell subset was distributed evenly across all wells of several immunoSEQ 96-well plates, and each plate was treated as a replicate. For sorted subsets, approximately 200 ng of genomic DNA, equivalent to around 31,000 T cell genomes, went into each replicate PCR. Purified libraries were measured with a Qubit 3.0 fluorometer, size-checked on a Bioanalyzer 2100, and measured again with the KAPA Library Quantification kit. Each immunoSEQ 96-well plate was sequenced on its own single-read 150-cycle Illumina NextSeq 550 flow cell. Per the original workflow: Because the immunoSEQ output included only junctional sequences and no quality scores, the filtering could not be the same as the filtering used for full-length reads. Sequences were annotated with PyIR, a Python wrapper for IgBLAST v1.9, using IMGT germline references to assign V/J genes and CDR3. Reads with weak V/J assignments (E-value above 1e-6), missing CDR3, stop codons, out-of-frame junctions, or ambiguous translated residues were removed. V3J clonotypes were defined as sequences sharing an identical inferred V gene, J gene, and CDR3 amino acid sequence. Percentage overlap between repertoires was calculated by dividing the number of shared unique clonotypes by the size of the smaller repertoire. Repertoire richness was assessed with RTK rarefaction, the Chao1 estimator, and Recon v2.1 estimates of unobserved clonotypes. Generation probabilities were computed with OLGA for all TCRbeta clonotypes obtained by the gDNA method from several donors. Held by TCRdb, this immuneACCESS table contains in-frame sequences only and omits some clones. Under half of the omission traces to an unresolved V gene where checked; the cause of the rest is unknown. V and J calls and clone size come straight from that table; D and trimming were deduced from the DNA. This sample has approximately 2.5 million clones in its table, and more than 90% of those were observed once. About 0.13% of the sample lies in the top ten.

The clonotype originates from a man aged 18 to 35 in good health. The sample consisted of naive CD4+ T cells sorted from blood. The sample's cell subset or site label, in plain terms: CD45RA+ positively selected. The chain is assembled from TRBV7-2 and TRBJ2-7; TRBD2 could be the D gene, as 5 bases match. CDR3 loop: CASSFVPGPGSEQYF. Read as DNA, the sequence is TGTGCCAGCAGCTTCGTTCCGGGCCCGGGGTCCGAGCAGTACTTC.